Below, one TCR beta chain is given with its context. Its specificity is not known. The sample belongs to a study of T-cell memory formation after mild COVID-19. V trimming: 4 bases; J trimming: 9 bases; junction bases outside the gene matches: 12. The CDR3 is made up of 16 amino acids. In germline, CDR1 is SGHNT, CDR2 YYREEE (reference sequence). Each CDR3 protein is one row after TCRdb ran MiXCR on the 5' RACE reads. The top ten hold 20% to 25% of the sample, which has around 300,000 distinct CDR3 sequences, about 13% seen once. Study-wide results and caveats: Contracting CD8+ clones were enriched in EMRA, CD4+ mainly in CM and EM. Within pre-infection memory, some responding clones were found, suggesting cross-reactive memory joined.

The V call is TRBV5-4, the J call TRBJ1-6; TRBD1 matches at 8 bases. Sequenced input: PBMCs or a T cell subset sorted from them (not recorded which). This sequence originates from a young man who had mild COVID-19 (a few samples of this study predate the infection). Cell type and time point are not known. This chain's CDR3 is CASSAKQTGVGSPLHF. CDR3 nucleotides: TGTGCCAGCAGCGCTAAACAGACAGGGGTCGGTTCACCCCTCCACTTT. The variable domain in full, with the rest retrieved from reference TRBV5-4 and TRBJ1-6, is ETGVTQSPTHLIKTRGQQVTLRCSSQSGHNTVSWYQQALGQGPQFIFQYYREEENGRGNFPPRFSGLQFPNYSSELNVNALELDDSALYLCASSAKQTGVGSPLHFGNGTRLTVT.